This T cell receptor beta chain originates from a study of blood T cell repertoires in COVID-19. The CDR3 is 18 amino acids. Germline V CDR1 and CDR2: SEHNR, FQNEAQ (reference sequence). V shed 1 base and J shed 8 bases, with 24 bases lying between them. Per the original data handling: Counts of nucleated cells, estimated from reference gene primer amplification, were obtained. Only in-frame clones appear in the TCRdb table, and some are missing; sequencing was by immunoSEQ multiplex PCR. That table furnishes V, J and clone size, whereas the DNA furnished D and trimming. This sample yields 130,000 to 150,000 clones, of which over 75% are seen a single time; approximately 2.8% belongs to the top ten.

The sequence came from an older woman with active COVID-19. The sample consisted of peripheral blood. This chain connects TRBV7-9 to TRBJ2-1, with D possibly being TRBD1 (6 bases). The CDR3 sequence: CASSLVFPSGTGHHEQFF. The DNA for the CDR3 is TGTGCCAGCAGCTTAGTTTTTCCCTCGGGGACGGGACACCATGAGCAGTTCTTC.